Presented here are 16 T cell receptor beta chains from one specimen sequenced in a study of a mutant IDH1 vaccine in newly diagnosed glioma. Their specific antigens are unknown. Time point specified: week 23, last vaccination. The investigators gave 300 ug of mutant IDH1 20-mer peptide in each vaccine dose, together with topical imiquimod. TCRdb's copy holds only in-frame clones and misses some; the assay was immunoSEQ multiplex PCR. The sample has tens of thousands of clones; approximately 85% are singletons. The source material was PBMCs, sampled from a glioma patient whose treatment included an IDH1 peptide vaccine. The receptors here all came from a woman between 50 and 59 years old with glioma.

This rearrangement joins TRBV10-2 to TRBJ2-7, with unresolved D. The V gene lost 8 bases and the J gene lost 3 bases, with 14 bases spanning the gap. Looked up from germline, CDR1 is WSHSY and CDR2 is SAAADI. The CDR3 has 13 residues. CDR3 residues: CASQTGILYEQYF. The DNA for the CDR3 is TGCGCCAGCCAGACTGGAATCCTCTACGAGCAGTACTTC.

The CDR3: CAISDDPNGYTF. In DNA form, the CDR3 reads TGTGCCATCAGTGACGACCCCAACGGCTACACCTTC. J is TRBJ1-2 and V is TRBV10-3, with no clear D. Germline CDR1 is ENHRY and CDR2 is SYGVKD. The CDR3 spans 12 residues. V was trimmed by 3 bases and J by 8 bases, leaving 10 bases between them.

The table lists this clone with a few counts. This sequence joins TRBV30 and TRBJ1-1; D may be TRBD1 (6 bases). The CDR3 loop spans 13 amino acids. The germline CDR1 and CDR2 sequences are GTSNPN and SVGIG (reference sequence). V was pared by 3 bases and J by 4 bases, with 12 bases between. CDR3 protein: CAWSPQGTTEAFF. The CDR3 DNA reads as TGTGCCTGGAGCCCCCAGGGGACCACTGAAGCTTTCTTT.

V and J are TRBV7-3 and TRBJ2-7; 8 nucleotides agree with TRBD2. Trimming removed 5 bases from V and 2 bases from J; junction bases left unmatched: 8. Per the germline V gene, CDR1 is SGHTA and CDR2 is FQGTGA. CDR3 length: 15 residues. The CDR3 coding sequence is TGTGCCAGCAGCACGACCGGGACTAGGGCCTACGAGCAGTACTTC. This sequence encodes CASSTTGTRAYEQYF.

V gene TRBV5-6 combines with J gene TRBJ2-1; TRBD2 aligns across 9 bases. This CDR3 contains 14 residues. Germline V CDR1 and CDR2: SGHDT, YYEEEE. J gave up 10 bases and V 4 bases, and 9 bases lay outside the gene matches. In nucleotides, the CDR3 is TGTGCCAGCAGCCGTAGCGGGAGTCCGCAAGAGCAGTTCTTC. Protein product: CASSRSGSPQEQFF.

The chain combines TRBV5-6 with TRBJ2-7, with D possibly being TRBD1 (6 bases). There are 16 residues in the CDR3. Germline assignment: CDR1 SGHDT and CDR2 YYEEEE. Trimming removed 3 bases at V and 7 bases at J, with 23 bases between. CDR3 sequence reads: CASSSLTRARGFEQYF. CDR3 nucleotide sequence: TGTGCCAGCAGCTCCTTGACCCGTGCGAGGGGGTTTGAGCAGTACTTC.

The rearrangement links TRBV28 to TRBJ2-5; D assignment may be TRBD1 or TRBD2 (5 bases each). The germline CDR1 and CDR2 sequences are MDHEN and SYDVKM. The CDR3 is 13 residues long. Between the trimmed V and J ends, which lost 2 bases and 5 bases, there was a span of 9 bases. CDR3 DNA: TGTGCCAGCAGTTTAACGGGGCGGGAGACCCAGTACTTC. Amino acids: CASSLTGRETQYF.

The CDR3 spells CASSQRTGGSPDTQYF. CDR3 nucleotides: TGTGCCAGCAGCCAAAGGACAGGGGGCTCCCCCGATACGCAGTATTTT. V gene TRBV14 combines with J gene TRBJ2-3; 11 bases line up with TRBD1. The ends lost 2 bases at V and 6 bases at J; junction bases unmatched: 7. This CDR3 is 16 amino acids long. In germline, CDR1 is SGHDN, CDR2 FVKESK.

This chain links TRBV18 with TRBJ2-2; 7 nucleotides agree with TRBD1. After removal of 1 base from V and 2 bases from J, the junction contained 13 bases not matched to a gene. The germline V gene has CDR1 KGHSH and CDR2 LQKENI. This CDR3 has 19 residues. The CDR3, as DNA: TGTGCCAGCTCACCACGTACGCCCCTCCGGGACAGAAACACCGGGGAGCTGTTTTTT. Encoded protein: CASSPRTPLRDRNTGELFF.

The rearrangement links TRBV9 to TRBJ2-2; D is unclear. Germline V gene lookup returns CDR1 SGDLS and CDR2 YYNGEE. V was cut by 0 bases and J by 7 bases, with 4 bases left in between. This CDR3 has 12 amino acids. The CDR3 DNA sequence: TGTGCCAGCAGCGTAGTAGGCGGGGAGCTGTTTTTT. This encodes CASSVVGGELFF.

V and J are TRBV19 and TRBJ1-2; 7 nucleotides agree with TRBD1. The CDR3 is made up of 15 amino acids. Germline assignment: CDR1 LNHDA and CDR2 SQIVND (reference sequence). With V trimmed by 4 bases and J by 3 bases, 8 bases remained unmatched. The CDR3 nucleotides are TGTGCCAGTAGTAACAGGGGACAGTTCCACTATGGCTACACCTTC. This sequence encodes CASSNRGQFHYGYTF. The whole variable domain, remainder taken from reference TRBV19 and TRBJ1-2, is DGGITQSPKYLFRKEGQNVTLSCEQNLNHDAMYWYRQDPGQGLRLIYYSQIVNDFQKGDIAEGYSVSREKKESFPLTVTSAQKNPTAFYLCASSNRGQFHYGYTFGSGTRLTVV.

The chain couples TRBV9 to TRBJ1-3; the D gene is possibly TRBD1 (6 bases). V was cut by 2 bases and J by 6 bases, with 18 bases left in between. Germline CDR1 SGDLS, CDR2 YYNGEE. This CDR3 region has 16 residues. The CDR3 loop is CASSVGQTGTLNTIYF. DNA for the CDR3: TGTGCCAGCAGCGTCGGACAGACTGGGACACTAAACACCATATATTTT.

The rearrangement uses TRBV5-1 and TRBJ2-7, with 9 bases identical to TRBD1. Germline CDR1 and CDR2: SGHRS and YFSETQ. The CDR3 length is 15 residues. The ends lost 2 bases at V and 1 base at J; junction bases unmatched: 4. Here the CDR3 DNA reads TGCGCCAGCAGCTTAAGGACAGGGGAGTCCTACGAGCAGTACTTC. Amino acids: CASSLRTGESYEQYF. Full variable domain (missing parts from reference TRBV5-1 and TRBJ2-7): KAGVTQTPRYLIKTRGQQVTLSCSPISGHRSVSWYQQTPGQGLQFLFEYFSETQRNKGNFPGRFSGRQFSNSRSEMNVSTLELGDSALYLCASSLRTGESYEQYFGPGTRLTVT.

CDR3 residues: CASSVQGGGSPLHF. CDR3 nucleotide sequence: TGTGCCAGCAGCGTACAGGGAGGAGGATCACCCCTCCACTTT. The V gene is TRBV2, the J gene TRBJ1-6; a possible D gene is TRBD1 (6 bases). Germline-derived CDR1 and CDR2 are SNHLY and FYNNEI. V was pared by 6 bases and J by 10 bases, with 16 bases between. The CDR3 has 14 amino acids.

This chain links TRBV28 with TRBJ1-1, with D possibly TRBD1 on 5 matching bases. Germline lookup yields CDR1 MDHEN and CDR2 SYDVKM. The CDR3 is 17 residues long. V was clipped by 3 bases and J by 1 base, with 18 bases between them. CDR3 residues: CASSFPRQNLRNTEAFF. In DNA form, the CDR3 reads TGTGCCAGCAGTTTTCCTCGACAGAATTTAAGGAACACTGAAGCTTTCTTT.

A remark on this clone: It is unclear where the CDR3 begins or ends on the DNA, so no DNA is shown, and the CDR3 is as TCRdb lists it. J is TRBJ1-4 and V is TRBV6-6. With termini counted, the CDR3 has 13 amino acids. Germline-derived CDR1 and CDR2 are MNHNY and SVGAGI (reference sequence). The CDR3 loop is CATRPLHFEKLFF.